One TCR beta chain is described in this entry. The target antigen is unknown. The data derive from a study of cytomegalovirus exposure and HLA in healthy donors. Study conclusions and caveats: A list of 150 to 200 TCR beta chains associated with cytomegalovirus was given. Reportedly, cytomegalovirus status was diagnosed with high sensitivity and specificity.

Clones were read by immunoSEQ multiplex PCR, and TCRdb kept only the in-frame ones, dropping some. Found here are over 100,000 clones, approximately 87% of them singletons; the top ten hold just under 6.5%. The donors were members of the validation cohort, which comprised 120 subjects and was separate from the first cohort of 730 or so subjects. CDR3 length: 16 residues. Looked up from germline, CDR1 is LNHDA and CDR2 is SQIVND (reference sequence). With 5 bases removed from V and 1 base from J, the gap between germline ends came to 16 bases. This chain connects TRBV19 to TRBJ2-3; the D is unclear. This receptor was obtained from a woman aged 18-35 years in good health and CMV-seropositive. Sample: PBMCs. CDR3 protein: CASSRPPYSGTDTQYF. Written as DNA, the CDR3 is TGTGCCAGTAGTCGCCCTCCGTATTCGGGCACAGATACGCAGTATTTT.